This T cell receptor beta chain was captured in a study of tumor and adjacent non-tumor tissue in lung cancer. Germline V gene lookup returns CDR1 MGHRA and CDR2 YSYEKL. This CDR3 has 15 residues. On this clonotype: One junction end disagrees with the germline gene, perhaps due to a read error.

The template was RNA from unsorted bulk tissue. The library came from three nested PCR rounds adapted from ARM-PCR protocols. TCRdb independently ran MiXCR on the multiplex PCR reads; one entry per CDR3 protein. The table has about 82,000 distinct CDR3 sequences, under 80% seen once. The rearrangement uses TRBV4-1 and TRBJ1-4, with no clear D. The sequence was obtained from a woman aged 45-60 years with non-small cell lung cancer. The sample comprised lung tumor tissue. CDR3 sequence: CASTGSYPTSEKLFF. CDR3 in DNA: TGCGCAAGCACGGGGAGCTACCCAACTAGTGAAAAACTGTTTTTT.